The 24 T cell receptor beta chains given below trace back to one sample, sequenced in a study of radiotherapy plus CTLA-4 blockade in lung cancer. Repertoires were generated with immunoSEQ multiplex PCR, while TCRdb's copy carries only in-frame clones and drops some. This repertoire shows about 87,000 clones, more than 85% found once; its top ten account for over 15%. This specimen was peripheral blood, taken from a patient treated with radiotherapy plus ipilimumab. The receptors stem from a human donor with non-small cell lung cancer that progressed on radiotherapy plus ipilimumab.

The V gene is TRBV6-6, the J gene TRBJ2-5, with unresolved D. CDR3 length: 11 amino acids. Trimming took 4 bases from V and 4 from J, leaving 4 bases between them. CDR1 is MNHNY and CDR2 is SVGAGI in the germline V gene (reference sequence). CDR3 region: CASSSAETQYF. CDR3 DNA sequence: TGTGCCAGCAGTTCCGCAGAGACCCAGTACTTC.

CDR3 amino acids: CASSQDLGRHGNTEAFF. In DNA form, the CDR3 reads TGCGCCAGCAGCCAAGATCTTGGTAGACACGGGAACACTGAAGCTTTCTTT. This chain links TRBV4-1 with TRBJ1-1, with unresolved D. V lost 0 bases and J lost 1, with 15 bases in between. Germline lookup yields CDR1 MGHRA and CDR2 YSYEKL. The CDR3 spans 17 residues.

V is TRBV7-2 and J is TRBJ1-5; maybe TRBD1 (5 bases). Germline CDR1 reads SGHTA; CDR2 reads FQGNSA. The V end was cut by 3 bases, the J end by 5 bases, with 8 bases between. This CDR3 has 13 amino acids. The CDR3 here is CASSLGVHQPQHF. CDR3 DNA: TGTGCCAGCAGCTTGGGGGTCCATCAGCCCCAGCATTTT.

The chain couples TRBV30 to TRBJ1-6; the D gene is possibly TRBD1 (5 bases). Germline CDR1 reads GTSNPN; CDR2 reads SVGIG (reference sequence). The CDR3 contains 17 residues. Between the trimmed V and J ends, which lost 2 bases and 0 bases, there was a span of 14 bases. The CDR3: CAWSTRGRGSYNSPLHF. The CDR3 DNA reads TGTGCCTGGAGTACGCGAGGGAGGGGCTCCTATAATTCACCCCTCCACTTT. Based on the CDR3 plus reference TRBV30 and TRBJ1-6, the full variable domain is SQTIHQWPATLVQPVGSPLSLECTVEGTSNPNLYWYRQAAGRGLQLLFYSVGIGQISSEVPQNLSASRPQDRQFILSSKKLLLSDSGFYLCAWSTRGRGSYNSPLHFGNGTRLTVT.

V and J are TRBV7-6 and TRBJ1-6; the match to TRBD1 covers 7 bases. The germline gives CDR1 SGHVS, CDR2 FNYEAQ. Trimming took 5 bases from V and 9 from J; bases not matched to a gene: 7. The CDR3 extends over 14 amino acids. CDR3 in DNA: TGTGCCAGCAGCGCAACAACAGGGGTTTCACCCCTCCACTTT. Amino acids: CASSATTGVSPLHF.

The chain links TRBV25-1 to TRBJ2-7; TRBD1 aligns across 11 bases. Germline CDR1 and CDR2: MGHDK and SYGVNS. With 4 bases clipped from V and 3 bases from J, the junction kept 5 bases outside the gene matches. The CDR3 contains 15 residues. The CDR3 reads CASSAYGTGGYEQYF. The CDR3 coding sequence is TGTGCCAGCAGTGCCTATGGGACAGGGGGCTACGAGCAGTACTTC.

V is TRBV7-8 and J is TRBJ2-4; D is uncertain. The V end was cut by 1 base, the J end by 1 base, with 8 bases between. Germline V CDR1 and CDR2: SGHVS, FQNEAQ. CDR3 length: 15 amino acids. In DNA, the CDR3 is TGTGCCAGCAGCTTAGGTCTTCTGGCCAAAAACATTCAGTACTTC. It specifies CASSLGLLAKNIQYF.

The rearrangement uses TRBV14 and TRBJ1-3; D ambiguous. Germline V gene sequence: CDR1 SGHDN, CDR2 FVKESK. The CDR3 length is 12 residues. V was trimmed by 4 bases and J by 3 bases, leaving 4 bases between them. The CDR3 loop reads CASSLSGNTIYF. CDR3 DNA sequence: TGTGCCAGCAGCCTTAGTGGAAACACCATATATTTT.

V usage is TRBV5-4 and J usage is TRBJ1-2, with a weak D call TRBD1 (6 bases). V lost 2 bases and J lost 7, with 12 bases in between. This CDR3 has 13 amino acids. From germline, CDR1 is SGHNT and CDR2 YYREEE (reference sequence). CDR3 nucleotides: TGTGCCAGCAGCTTACTACAGGGTTCTGGCTACACCTTC. The encoded protein is CASSLLQGSGYTF. The variable domain in full, with the rest retrieved from reference TRBV5-4 and TRBJ1-2, is ETGVTQSPTHLIKTRGQQVTLRCSSQSGHNTVSWYQQALGQGPQFIFQYYREEENGRGNFPPRFSGLQFPNYSSELNVNALELDDSALYLCASSLLQGSGYTFGSGTRLTVV.

This sequence joins TRBV19 and TRBJ2-7, with 9 nucleotides matching TRBD2. In germline, CDR1 is LNHDA, CDR2 SQIVND (reference sequence). The length of the CDR3 is 14 residues. V shed 4 bases and J 2 bases; nucleotides not matched to a gene: 3. As DNA, the CDR3 is TGTGCCAGTAGTAGGCGGGAGGGGACCTACGAGCAGTACTTC. Amino acids: CASSRREGTYEQYF.

This chain uses TRBV7-6 with TRBJ2-3; no reliable D call. This CDR3 spans 14 amino acids. CDR1 and CDR2 (germline): SGHVS, FNYEAQ. The V gene lost 0 bases and the J gene lost 5 bases, with 9 bases spanning the gap. CDR3 loop: CASSLATIGDTQYF. In DNA, the CDR3 is TGTGCCAGCAGCTTAGCGACGATCGGAGATACGCAGTATTTT.

The chain combines TRBV21-1 with TRBJ1-2; TRBD1 reflects the table's D call only, with no check against the DNA. TRBV21-1 is a pseudogene locus. CDR3 length: 17 residues. The CDR3 protein is CASSKVLWRQSQYGYTF. Written as DNA, the CDR3 is TGTGCCAGCAGCAAAGTTTTGTGGAGACAGAGCCAATATGGCTACACCTTC.

Of note for this clone: The sample holds other DNA sequences that translate to the same CDR3. CDR3 in DNA: TGTGCCAGCAGACCTGGGACGGTAACTAATGAAAAACTGTTTTTT. This sequence encodes CASRPGTVTNEKLFF. The gene calls are TRBV6-6 and TRBJ1-4; TRBD1 is a possible D gene (5 bases). CDR3 length: 15 amino acids. Germline loops: CDR1 MNHNY, CDR2 SVGAGI (reference sequence). With 6 bases removed from V and 1 base from J, the gap between germline ends came to 12 bases.

The J gene is TRBJ1-4, the V gene TRBV5-5; a possible D gene is TRBD1 (5 bases). V gave up 4 bases and J gave up 6 bases, with 16 bases separating them. The germline CDR1 and CDR2 sequences are SGHKS and YYEKEE (reference sequence). The CDR3 consists of 15 residues. CDR3 coding DNA: TGTGCCAGCAGCCAGGCCTGGGGCTACGATGAAAAACTGTTTTTT. Translation: CASSQAWGYDEKLFF.

The chain employs TRBV5-4 and TRBJ1-2; 7 bases are a match to TRBD1. The germline V gene has CDR1 SGHNT and CDR2 YYREEE (reference sequence). The J segment lost 3 bases and the V segment lost 10 bases, leaving 6 bases of the junction unmatched. CDR3 size: 12 residues. The CDR3 DNA reads as TGTGCCTCCCAGGGGGGCGACTATGGCTACACCTTC. Its protein product is CASQGGDYGYTF.

This chain uses TRBV6-1 with TRBJ2-7; D gene ambiguous. With 2 bases removed from V and 3 bases from J, the gap between germline ends came to 5 bases. Germline loops: CDR1 MNHNS, CDR2 SASEGT. This CDR3 spans 12 amino acids. The chain's CDR3 is CASSELGYEQYF. The CDR3 nucleotides read TGTGCCAGCAGTGAATTAGGCTACGAGCAGTACTTC.

The chain joins TRBV11-3 to TRBJ2-1, with 14 nucleotides matching TRBD2. Germline V gene sequence: CDR1 SGHNT, CDR2 YENEEA. The CDR3 contains 19 residues. J lost 5 bases, V lost 1 base, and 10 bases had no gene match. The DNA of the CDR3 is TGTGCCAGCAGCTTAGTGGGGACTAGCGGGAGCCCTACTAACAATGAGCAGTTCTTC. It yields the protein CASSLVGTSGSPTNNEQFF.

The chain links TRBV6-5 to TRBJ1-1; no firm D call. V lost 5 bases and J 0 bases, leaving 7 bases between the germline ends. In germline, CDR1 is MNHEY, CDR2 SVGAGI. The CDR3 covers 13 residues. CDR3 bases: TGTGCCAGCAGTGACATCCTGAACACTGAAGCTTTCTTT. It yields the protein CASSDILNTEAFF.

The count of this clone is one. The rearrangement joins TRBV25-1 to TRBJ2-5, with unresolved D. The CDR3 is 11 residues long. Germline CDR1 is MGHDK and CDR2 is SYGVNS. Trimming took 3 bases from V and 5 from J, leaving 4 bases between them. CDR3 nucleotides: TGTGCCAGCAGTGATTTCGAGACCCAGTACTTC. This codes for CASSDFETQYF.

The chain couples TRBV6-1 to TRBJ1-6, with D perhaps matching TRBD1 (6 bases). The CDR3 is 17 amino acids. The V end lost 1 base, the J end lost 0 bases, and 10 bases lay between the germline ends. Germline assignment: CDR1 MNHNS and CDR2 SASEGT. As DNA, the CDR3 is TGTGCCAGCAGTGAAGTAGGGGGGAGCTCCTATAATTCACCCCTCCACTTT. Translated: CASSEVGGSSYNSPLHF.

This rearrangement joins TRBV10-3 to TRBJ2-7; 7 bases align to TRBD1. The CDR3 extends over 16 amino acids. Germline lookup yields CDR1 ENHRY and CDR2 SYGVKD. V lost 6 bases to trimming and J lost 2 bases; unmatched junction nucleotides: 13. The CDR3 nucleotides read TGTGCCATCAGCGACTTCACAGGGGCTCATACCTACGAGCAGTACTTC. Translating gives CAISDFTGAHTYEQYF.

The chain recombines TRBV6-4 with TRBJ2-1; D is ambiguous. The CDR3 extends over 14 amino acids. V was cut by 3 bases and J by 3 bases, with 9 bases left in between. CDR1 is MRHNA, CDR2 SNTAGT, per germline. CDR3: CASSDSVGYNEQFF. CDR3 nucleotide sequence: TGTGCCAGCAGTGATTCCGTGGGCTACAATGAGCAGTTCTTC.

CDR3 protein: CASSLALGQGNTEAFF. CDR3 DNA: TGTGCCAGCAGCTTAGCATTGGGACAGGGGAACACTGAAGCTTTCTTT. The rearrangement uses TRBV11-3 and TRBJ1-1; 9 bases are a match to TRBD1. Looked up from germline, CDR1 is SGHNT and CDR2 is YENEEA. Unmatched junction bases numbered 4, after V lost 1 base and J lost 1 base. The CDR3 is 16 amino acids.

The rearrangement joins TRBV9 to TRBJ2-5; 8 bases agree with TRBD1. CDR3 length: 13 residues. J lost 5 bases, V lost 3 bases, and 3 bases had no gene match. Germline V gives CDR1 SGDLS, CDR2 YYNGEE. The CDR3 spells CASSGQGLETQYF. In nucleotides, the CDR3 is TGTGCCAGCAGCGGACAGGGGTTGGAGACCCAGTACTTC. The whole variable domain, remainder taken from reference TRBV9 and TRBJ2-5, is DSGVTQTPKHLITATGQRVTLRCSPRSGDLSVYWYQQSLDQGLQFLIQYYNGEERAKGNILERFSAQQFPDLHSELNLSSLELGDSALYFCASSGQGLETQYFGPGTRLLVL.